This is a list of T cell receptor beta chains from one sample in a study of human thymus T cells. Method: immunoSEQ multiplex PCR; TCRdb's copy keeps in-frame clones and lacks some. Among under 150,000 clones listed, around 94% were seen once. The sequenced material came from thymus tissue. The receptors were sampled from a boy younger than two with a congenital heart defect but otherwise immunologically healthy. The CDR3 runs from the conserved cysteine through the conserved F or W. The order of the fields is clone size, V gene, J gene, D gene, CDR3 protein, CDR3 DNA. A D gene is named only where the DNA matches it firmly. Size values are once, few and many counts, or a class for expanded clones, and some rows have none.

-,TRBV7-6,TRBJ2-3,TRBD2,CASSGLLWGLAGTRTDTQYF,TGTGCCAGCAGCGGATTATTGTGGGGACTAGCGGGGACAAGGACAGATACGCAGTATTTT
-,TRBV6-5,TRBJ1-2,-,CASSYEGVCYGYTF,TGTGCCAGCAGTTACGAGGGGGTCTGCTATGGCTACACCTTC
-,TRBV9,TRBJ2-2,-,CASSVGGRDTGELFF,TGTGCCAGCAGCGTAGGCGGGCGGGACACCGGGGAGCTGTTTTTT
-,TRBV21-1,TRBJ1-5,-,CASNPGQGNSNQPQHF,TGTGCCAGCAACCCCGGACAGGGAAATAGCAATCAGCCCCAGCATTTT
-,TRBV19,TRBJ1-6,-,CASRIMEQGSGSYNSPLHF,TGTGCCAGTAGGATAATGGAACAGGGAAGTGGCTCCTATAATTCACCCCTCCACTTT
-,TRBV7-6,TRBJ2-6,-,CASSSIQGRRYLARGDVLTF,TGTGCCAGCAGCTCCATTCAGGGACGGCGATACCTGGCTCGCGGAGACGTCCTGACTTTC
-,TRBV28,TRBJ1-1,-,CASSIGTRGEAFF,TGTGCCAGCAGTATAGGGACCAGAGGTGAAGCTTTCTTT
-,TRBV5-6,TRBJ1-1,-,CASSFGGAFTEAFF,TGTGCCAGCAGCTTCGGAGGGGCCTTCACCGAAGCTTTCTTT
-,TRBV6-5,TRBJ2-1,-,CASRSKGRKYNEQFF,TGTGCCAGCAGGAGTAAGGGAAGAAAGTACAATGAGCAGTTCTTC
-,TRBV6-5,TRBJ2-7,TRBD1,CASSPRDRGYEQYF,TGTGCCAGCAGCCCCCGGGACAGGGGGTACGAGCAGTACTTC
-,TRBV14,TRBJ1-2,-,CASSQRGTSKNYGYTF,TGTGCCAGCAGCCAACGCGGGACTAGTAAGAACTATGGCTACACCTTC
-,TRBV13,TRBJ1-1,TRBD1,CASSPPDRGAFF,TGTGCCAGCAGCCCCCCCGACAGGGGGGCTTTCTTT
-,TRBV6-5,TRBJ1-2,-,CASSLQYSTTF,TGTGCCAGCAGCCTACAGTATAGTACTACCTTC
-,TRBV10-3,TRBJ1-6,TRBD1,CAISLKDRGLSPLHF,TGTGCCATCAGCCTCAAGGACAGGGGGCTTTCACCCCTCCACTTT
-,TRBV27,TRBJ2-7,TRBD1,CASSLWAGGSYEQYF,TGTGCCAGCAGTTTATGGGCAGGGGGCTCCTACGAGCAGTACTTC
-,TRBV4-3,TRBJ1-5,TRBD1,CASSHRQGVQPQHF,TGCGCCAGCAGCCACAGACAGGGAGTCCAGCCCCAGCATTTT
once,TRBV5-1,TRBJ1-1,-,CASSWGPTVNTEAFF,TGCGCCAGCAGCTGGGGCCCGACAGTGAACACTGAAGCTTTCTTT
-,TRBV28,TRBJ2-3,-,CASTVRTSTDTQYF,TGTGCCAGCACAGTACGGACATCAACAGATACGCAGTATTTT
-,TRBV5-4,TRBJ2-1,-,CASSPRAVSYNEQFF,TGTGCCAGCAGCCCCCGGGCCGTCAGCTACAATGAGCAGTTCTTC
-,TRBV19,TRBJ1-5,-,CASSIGYDQHF,TGTGCCAGTAGTATTGGGTACGATCAGCATTTT
-,TRBV7-2,TRBJ2-6,-,CASTTTGQANVLTF,TGTGCCAGCACCACCACTGGTCAGGCCAACGTCCTGACTTTC
-,TRBV6-1,TRBJ1-2,-,CASRARTAYYGYTF,TGTGCCAGCAGGGCCAGGACAGCCTACTATGGCTACACCTTC
-,TRBV5-4,TRBJ1-3,-,CASSLEGASAGNTIYF,TGTGCCAGCAGCTTGGAGGGAGCGTCGGCTGGAAACACCATATATTTT
-,TRBV30,TRBJ2-1,TRBD2,CAWSLSGGAFYNEQFF,TGTGCCTGGAGTCTTAGCGGGGGGGCTTTCTACAATGAGCAGTTCTTC